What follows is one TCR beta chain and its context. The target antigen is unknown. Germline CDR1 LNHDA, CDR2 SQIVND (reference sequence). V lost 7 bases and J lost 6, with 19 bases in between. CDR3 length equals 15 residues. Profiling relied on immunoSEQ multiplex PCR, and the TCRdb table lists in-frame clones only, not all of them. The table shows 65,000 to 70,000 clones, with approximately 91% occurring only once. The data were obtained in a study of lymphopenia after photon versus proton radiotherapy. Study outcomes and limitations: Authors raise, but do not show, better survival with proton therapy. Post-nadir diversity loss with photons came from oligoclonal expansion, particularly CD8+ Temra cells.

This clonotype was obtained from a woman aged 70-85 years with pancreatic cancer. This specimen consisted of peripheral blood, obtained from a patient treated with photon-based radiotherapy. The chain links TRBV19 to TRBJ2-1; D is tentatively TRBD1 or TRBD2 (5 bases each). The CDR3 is CASILGPKTGNEQFF. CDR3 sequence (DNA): TGTGCCAGTATATTGGGACCAAAAACCGGCAATGAGCAGTTCTTC.